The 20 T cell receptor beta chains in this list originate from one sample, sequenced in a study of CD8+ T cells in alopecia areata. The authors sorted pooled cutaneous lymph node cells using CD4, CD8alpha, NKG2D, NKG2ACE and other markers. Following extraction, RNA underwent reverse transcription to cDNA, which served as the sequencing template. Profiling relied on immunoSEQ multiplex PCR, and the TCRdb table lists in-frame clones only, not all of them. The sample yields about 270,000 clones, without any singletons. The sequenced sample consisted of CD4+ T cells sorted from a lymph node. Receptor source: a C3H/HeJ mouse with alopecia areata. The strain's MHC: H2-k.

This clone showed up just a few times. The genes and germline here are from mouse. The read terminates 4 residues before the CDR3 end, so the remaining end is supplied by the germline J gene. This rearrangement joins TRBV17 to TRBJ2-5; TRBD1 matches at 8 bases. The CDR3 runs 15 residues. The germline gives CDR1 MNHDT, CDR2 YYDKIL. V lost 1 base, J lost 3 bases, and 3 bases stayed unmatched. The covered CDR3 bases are TGTGCTAGCAGTAGAGGCAGGGGGCGGCAAGAC. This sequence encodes CASSRGRGRQD. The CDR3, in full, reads CASSRGRGRQDTQYF.

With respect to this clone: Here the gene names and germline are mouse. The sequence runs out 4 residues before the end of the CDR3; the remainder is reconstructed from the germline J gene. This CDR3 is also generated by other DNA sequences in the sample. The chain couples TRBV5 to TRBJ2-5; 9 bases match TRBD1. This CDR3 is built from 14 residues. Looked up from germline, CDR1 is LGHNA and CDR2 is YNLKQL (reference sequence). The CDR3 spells CASSPGQGRDTQYF. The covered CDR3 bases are TGTGCCAGCAGCCCTGGACAGGGGAGAGAC.

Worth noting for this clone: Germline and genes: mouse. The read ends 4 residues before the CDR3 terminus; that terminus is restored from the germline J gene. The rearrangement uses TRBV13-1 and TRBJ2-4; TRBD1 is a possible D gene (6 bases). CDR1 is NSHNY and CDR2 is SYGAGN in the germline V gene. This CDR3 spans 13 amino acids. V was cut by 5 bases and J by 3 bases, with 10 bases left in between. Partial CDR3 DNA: TGTGCCAGCAGACCGGGACAACAAAAC. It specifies CASRPGQQN. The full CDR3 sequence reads CASRPGQQNTLYF.

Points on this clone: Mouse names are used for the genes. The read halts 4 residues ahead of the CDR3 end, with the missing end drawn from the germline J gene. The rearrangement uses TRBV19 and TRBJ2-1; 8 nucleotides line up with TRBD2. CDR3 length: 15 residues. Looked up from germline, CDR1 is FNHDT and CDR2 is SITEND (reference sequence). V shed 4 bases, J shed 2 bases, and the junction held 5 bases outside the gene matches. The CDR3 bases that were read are TGTGCCAGCAGTCCCCCCTGGGGGGACTATGCT. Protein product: CASSPPWGDYA. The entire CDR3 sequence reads CASSPPWGDYAEQFF.

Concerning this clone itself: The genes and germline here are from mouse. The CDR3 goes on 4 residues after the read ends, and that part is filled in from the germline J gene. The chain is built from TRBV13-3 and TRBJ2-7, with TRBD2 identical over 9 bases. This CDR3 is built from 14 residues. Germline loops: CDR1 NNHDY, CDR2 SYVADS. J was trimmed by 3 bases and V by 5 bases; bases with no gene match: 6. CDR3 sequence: CASSPLGGRYEQYF. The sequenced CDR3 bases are TGTGCCAGCAGCCCCTTGGGGGGGCGCTAT.

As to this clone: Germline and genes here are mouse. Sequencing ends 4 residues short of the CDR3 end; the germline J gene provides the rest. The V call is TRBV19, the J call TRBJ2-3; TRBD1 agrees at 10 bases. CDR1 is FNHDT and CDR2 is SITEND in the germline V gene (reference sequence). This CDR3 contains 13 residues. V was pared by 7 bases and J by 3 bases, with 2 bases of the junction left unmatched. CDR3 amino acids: CASQGQGAETLYF. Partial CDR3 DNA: TGTGCCAGCCAGGGACAGGGGGCAGAA.

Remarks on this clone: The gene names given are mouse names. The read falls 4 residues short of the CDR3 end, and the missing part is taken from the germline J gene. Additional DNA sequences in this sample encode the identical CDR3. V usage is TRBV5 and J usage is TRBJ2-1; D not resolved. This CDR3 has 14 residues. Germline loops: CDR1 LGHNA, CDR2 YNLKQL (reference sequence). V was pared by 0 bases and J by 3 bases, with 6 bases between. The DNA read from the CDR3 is TGTGCCAGCAGCCAAGACAGCCTCTATGCT. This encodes CASSQDSLYA. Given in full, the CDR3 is CASSQDSLYAEQFF.

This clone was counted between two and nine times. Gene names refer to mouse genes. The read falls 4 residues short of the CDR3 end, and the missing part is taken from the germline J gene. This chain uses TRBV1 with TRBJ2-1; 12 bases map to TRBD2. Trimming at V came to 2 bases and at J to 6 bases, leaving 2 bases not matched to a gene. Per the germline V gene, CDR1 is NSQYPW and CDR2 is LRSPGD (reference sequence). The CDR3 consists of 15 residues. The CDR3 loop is CTCSAPTGGAAEQFF. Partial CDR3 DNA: TGCACCTGCAGTGCACCGACTGGGGGGGCTGCT.

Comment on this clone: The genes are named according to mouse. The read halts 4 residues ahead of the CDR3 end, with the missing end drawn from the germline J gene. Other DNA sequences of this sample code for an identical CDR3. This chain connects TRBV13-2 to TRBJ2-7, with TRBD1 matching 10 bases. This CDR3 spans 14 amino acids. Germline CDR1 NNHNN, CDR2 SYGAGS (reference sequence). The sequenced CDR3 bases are TGTGCCAGCGGTGACTCGGGACAGGGGTAT. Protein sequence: CASGDSGQGY. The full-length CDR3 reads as CASGDSGQGYEQYF.

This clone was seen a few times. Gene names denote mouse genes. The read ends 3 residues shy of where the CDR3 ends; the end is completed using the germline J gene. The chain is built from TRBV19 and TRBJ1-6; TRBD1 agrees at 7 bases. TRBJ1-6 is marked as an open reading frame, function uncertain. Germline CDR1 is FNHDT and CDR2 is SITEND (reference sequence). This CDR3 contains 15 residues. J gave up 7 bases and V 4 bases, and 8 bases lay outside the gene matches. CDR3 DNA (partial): TGTGCCAGCAGTCGCCGGGACAGTACAAATTCGCCC. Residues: CASSRRDSTNSP. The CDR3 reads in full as CASSRRDSTNSPLYF.

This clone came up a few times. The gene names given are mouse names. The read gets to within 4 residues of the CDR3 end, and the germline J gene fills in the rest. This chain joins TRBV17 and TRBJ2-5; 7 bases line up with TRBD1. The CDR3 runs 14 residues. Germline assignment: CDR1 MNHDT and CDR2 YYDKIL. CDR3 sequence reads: CASSRGQGKDTQYF. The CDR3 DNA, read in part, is TGTGCTAGCAGTAGAGGACAGGGTAAAGAC. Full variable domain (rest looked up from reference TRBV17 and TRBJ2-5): DTTVKQNPRYKLARVGKPVNLICSQTMNHDTMYWYQKKPNQAPKLLLFYYDKILNREADTFEKFQSSRPNNSFCSLYIGSAGLEYSAMYLCASSRGQGKDTQYFGPGTRLLVL.

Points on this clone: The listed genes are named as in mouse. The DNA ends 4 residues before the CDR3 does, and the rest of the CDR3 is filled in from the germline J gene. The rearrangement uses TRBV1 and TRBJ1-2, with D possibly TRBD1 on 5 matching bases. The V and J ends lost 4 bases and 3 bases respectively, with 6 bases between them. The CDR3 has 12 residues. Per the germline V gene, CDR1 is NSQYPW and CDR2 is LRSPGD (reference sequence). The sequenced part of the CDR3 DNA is TGCACCTGCAGTGGCAGGGACTCC. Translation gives CTCSGRDS. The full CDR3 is CTCSGRDSDYTF.

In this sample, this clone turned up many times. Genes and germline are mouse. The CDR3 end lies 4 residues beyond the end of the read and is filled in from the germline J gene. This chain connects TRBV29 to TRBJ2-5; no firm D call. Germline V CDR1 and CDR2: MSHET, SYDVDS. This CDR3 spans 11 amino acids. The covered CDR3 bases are TGTGCTAGCAGCCCAAAAGAC. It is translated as CASSPKD. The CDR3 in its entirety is CASSPKDTQYF.

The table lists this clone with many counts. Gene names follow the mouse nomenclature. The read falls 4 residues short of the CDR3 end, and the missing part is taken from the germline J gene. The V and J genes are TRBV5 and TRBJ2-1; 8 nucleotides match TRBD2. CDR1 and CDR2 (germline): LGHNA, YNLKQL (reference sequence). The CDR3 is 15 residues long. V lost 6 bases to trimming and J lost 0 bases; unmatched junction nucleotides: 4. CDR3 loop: CASSRLGYNYAEQFF. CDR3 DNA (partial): TGTGCCAGCAGTCGACTGGGGTATAACTATGCT.

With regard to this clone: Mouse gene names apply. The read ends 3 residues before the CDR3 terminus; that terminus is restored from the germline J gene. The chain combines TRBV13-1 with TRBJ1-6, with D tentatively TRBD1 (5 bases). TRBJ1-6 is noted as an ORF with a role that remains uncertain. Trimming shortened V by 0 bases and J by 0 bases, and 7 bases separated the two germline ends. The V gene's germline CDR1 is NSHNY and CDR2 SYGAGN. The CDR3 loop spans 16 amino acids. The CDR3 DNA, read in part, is TGTGCCAGCAGTGATGCAGGGCCTTCCTATAATTCGCCC. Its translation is CASSDAGPSYNSP. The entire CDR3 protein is CASSDAGPSYNSPLYF.

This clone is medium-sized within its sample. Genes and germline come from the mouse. The part of the CDR3 DNA that was read is TGTGCCAGCAGTGATCCGGGACAATACTATGCT. It is translated as CASSDPGQYYA. The whole CDR3 region reads CASSDPGQYYAEQFF. V usage is TRBV13-1 and J usage is TRBJ2-1, with TRBD1 as a possible D gene (6 bases). The missing CDR3 end, 4 residues past where the read stops, is filled in from the germline J gene. Germline values: CDR1 NSHNY, CDR2 SYGAGN. The CDR3 contains 15 residues. V was trimmed by 1 base and J by 2 bases, leaving 10 bases between them.

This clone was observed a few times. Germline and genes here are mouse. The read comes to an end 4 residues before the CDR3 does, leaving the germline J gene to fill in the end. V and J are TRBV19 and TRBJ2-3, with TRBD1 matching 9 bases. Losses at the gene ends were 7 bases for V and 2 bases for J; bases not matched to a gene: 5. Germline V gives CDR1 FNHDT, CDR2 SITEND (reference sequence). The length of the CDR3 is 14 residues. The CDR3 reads CASAQGADAETLYF. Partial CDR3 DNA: TGTGCCAGCGCACAGGGGGCGGATGCAGAA.

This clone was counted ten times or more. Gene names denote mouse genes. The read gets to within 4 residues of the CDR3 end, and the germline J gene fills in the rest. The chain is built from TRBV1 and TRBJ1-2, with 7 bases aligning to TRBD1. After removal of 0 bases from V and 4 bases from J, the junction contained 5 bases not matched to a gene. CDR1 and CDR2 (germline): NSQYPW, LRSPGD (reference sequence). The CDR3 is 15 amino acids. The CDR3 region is CTCSAEAGGASDYTF. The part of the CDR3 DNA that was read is TGCACCTGCAGTGCAGAGGCAGGGGGAGCCTCC.

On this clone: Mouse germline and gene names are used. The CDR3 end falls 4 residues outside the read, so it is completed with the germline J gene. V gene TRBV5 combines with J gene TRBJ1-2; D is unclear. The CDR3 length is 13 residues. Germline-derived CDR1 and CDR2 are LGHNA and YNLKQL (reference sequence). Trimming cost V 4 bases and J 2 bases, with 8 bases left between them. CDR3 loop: CASSPTVNSDYTF. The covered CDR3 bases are TGTGCCAGCAGCCCCACAGTGAACTCC.

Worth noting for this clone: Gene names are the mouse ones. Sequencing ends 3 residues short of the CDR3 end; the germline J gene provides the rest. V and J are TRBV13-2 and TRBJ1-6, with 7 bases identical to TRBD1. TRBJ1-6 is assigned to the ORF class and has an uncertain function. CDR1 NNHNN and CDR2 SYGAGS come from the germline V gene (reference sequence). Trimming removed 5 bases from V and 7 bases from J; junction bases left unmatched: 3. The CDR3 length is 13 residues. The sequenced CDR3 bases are TGTGCCAGCGGAGGGACAGCAAATTCGCCC. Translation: CASGGTANSP. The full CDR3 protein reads CASGGTANSPLYF.